The 3 T cell receptor beta chains reported below all come from one sample, sequenced in a study of blood T cell repertoires in COVID-19. Using immunoSEQ multiplex PCR, the repertoire was profiled, and TCRdb retains in-frame clones only, with some absent. This sample yields about 130,000 clones, of which around 79% are seen a single time; less than 5% belongs to the top ten. Sequenced input: peripheral blood. The source of these receptors is a woman between 65 and 79 years old with COVID-19, enrolled during active disease.

The chain links TRBV20-1 to TRBJ2-7; 8 bases line up with TRBD2. Germline V lookup: CDR1 DFQATT, CDR2 SNEGSKA (reference sequence). After removal of 7 bases from V and 5 bases from J, the junction contained 4 bases not matched to a gene. This CDR3 region has 11 residues. CDR3 region: CSGRGGDEQYF. CDR3 nucleotides: TGCAGTGGCCGGGGGGGGGACGAGCAGTACTTC.

The chain carries TRBV19 and TRBJ1-2; D is perhaps TRBD1 (6 bases). V dropped 5 bases and J dropped 0 bases, with 10 bases sitting between them. CDR1 is LNHDA and CDR2 is SQIVND in the germline V gene (reference sequence). The CDR3 covers 14 residues. Here the CDR3 DNA reads TGTGCCAGTAGTCTGGGGGCTACTAACTATGGCTACACCTTC. Encoded protein: CASSLGATNYGYTF. The whole variable domain, filled in from reference TRBV19 and TRBJ1-2, reads DGGITQSPKYLFRKEGQNVTLSCEQNLNHDAMYWYRQDPGQGLRLIYYSQIVNDFQKGDIAEGYSVSREKKESFPLTVTSAQKNPTAFYLCASSLGATNYGYTFGSGTRLTVV.

The chain uses TRBV28 and TRBJ1-1; D ambiguous. V dropped 6 bases and J dropped 5 bases, with 25 bases sitting between them. Germline CDR1 is MDHEN and CDR2 is SYDVKM. The CDR3 covers 17 residues. The CDR3 is CASSLTDKKLGQTEAFF. CDR3 bases: TGTGCCAGCAGCCTGACCGACAAGAAGTTAGGTCAGACTGAAGCTTTCTTT.